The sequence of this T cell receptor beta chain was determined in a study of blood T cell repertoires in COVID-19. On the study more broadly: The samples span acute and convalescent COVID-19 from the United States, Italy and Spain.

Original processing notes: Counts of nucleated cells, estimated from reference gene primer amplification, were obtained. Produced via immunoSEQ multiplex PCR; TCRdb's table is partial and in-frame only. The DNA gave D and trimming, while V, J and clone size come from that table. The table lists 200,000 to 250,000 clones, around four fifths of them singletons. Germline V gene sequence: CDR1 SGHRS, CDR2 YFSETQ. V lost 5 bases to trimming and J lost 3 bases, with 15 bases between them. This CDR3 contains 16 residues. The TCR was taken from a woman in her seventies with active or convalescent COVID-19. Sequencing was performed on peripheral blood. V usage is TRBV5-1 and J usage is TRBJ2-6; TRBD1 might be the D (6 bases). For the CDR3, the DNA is TGCGCCAGCAGGCCCAGGGGAAAGAGTGGGGCCAACGTCCTGACTTTC. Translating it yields CASRPRGKSGANVLTF.